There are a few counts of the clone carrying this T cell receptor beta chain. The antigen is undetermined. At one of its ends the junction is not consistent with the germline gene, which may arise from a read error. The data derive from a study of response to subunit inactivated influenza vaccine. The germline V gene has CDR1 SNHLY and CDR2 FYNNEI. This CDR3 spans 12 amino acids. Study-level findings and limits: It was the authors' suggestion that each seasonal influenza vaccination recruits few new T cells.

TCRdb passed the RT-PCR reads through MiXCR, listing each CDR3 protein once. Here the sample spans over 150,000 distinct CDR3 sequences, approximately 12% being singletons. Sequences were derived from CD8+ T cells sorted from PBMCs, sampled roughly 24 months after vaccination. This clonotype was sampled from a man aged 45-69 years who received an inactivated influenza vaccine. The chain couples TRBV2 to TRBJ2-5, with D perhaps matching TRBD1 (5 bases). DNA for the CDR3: TGTGCCAGCAGGGAAGGGGCAGAGACCCAGTACTTC. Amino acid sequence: CASREGAETQYF.